This record concerns one T cell receptor (beta chain) sequence. This clone's antigen is unknown. No quality values exist for individual bases; no much larger clone is one base distant. The entry originates in a study of OX40 agonist ivuxolimab in advanced cancers. Regarding the complete study: Ivuxolimab was an agonistic, fully human IgG2 monoclonal antibody directed against OX40 (CD134), a costimulatory receptor. Peripheral TCRbeta sequencing was intended to test whether TCR sequence diversity was altered and clonal T-cell expansion was caused by ivuxolimab. The paper covers the monotherapy dose-escalation part of the phase I ivuxolimab trial, which included N of about 56 patients. The dose-escalation cohort was 82.7% male with a mean age of approximately 60 years, ranging from roughly 20 to 80. Patients were allowed to have had prior anti-PD-1, anti-PD-L1 or anti-CTLA-4 therapy, and 40% of the dose-escalation patients had previously received checkpoint inhibitors. Partial responses occurred in three dose-escalation patients: two with cutaneous melanoma and one with hepatocellular carcinoma. Intravenous ivuxolimab was administered to patients every 2 weeks at six dose levels: 0.01, 0.1, 0.3, 1.5, 3 and 10 mg/kg. Of the roughly 51 patients in dose escalation, around 19 had hepatocellular carcinoma, some 15 had melanoma, 9 had renal cell carcinoma and 9 had head and neck cancer.

Points the paper makes about the study in general: Partial responders in the 0.1-3.0 mg/kg groups had among the lowest normalized peripheral clonal expansion, especially among CD8+ T cells. Clonal expansion of both CD4+ and CD8+ blood T cells was observed from baseline to week 6 at doses 0.1 to 3.0 mg/kg. After ivuxolimab, CD8+ T cells had more expanded clones than CD4+ T cells on average. Low levels of normalized T-cell clonal expansion were also shown by some nonresponding patients. Which antigens the clonally expanded peripheral T cells were specific for was not determined.

Patients with a history of autoimmune disease or receiving systemic immunosuppression were excluded from the trial. Peripheral blood for TCR sequencing was collected from all dose cohorts at baseline, on cycle 4 day 1, and on cycle 7 day 1. The samples were drawn from a first-in-human, open-label, multicenter phase I dose-escalation trial of ivuxolimab. Adults with locally advanced or metastatic melanoma, renal cell, hepatocellular, or head and neck squamous cell carcinoma were enrolled in the trial. Before TCR sequencing, CD4+ T cells and CD8+ T cells from peripheral blood were sorted into separate populations. Reading from cysteine to phenylalanine, the CDR3 counts 16 amino acids. Kept here is only the CDR3 DNA, which spans 48 bases and is read in frame from base 1. CDR1 is given as SEHNR and CDR2 as FQNEAQ, both from the germline V gene (reference sequence). The V end loses 6 bases and the J end loses 1 base, and a stretch of 16 bases separates them.

For sequencing of the TCRbeta CDR3 region, genomic DNA was extracted from the sorted cells. TCRbeta CDR3 regions were sequenced using the immunoSEQ Assay. TCRdb mirrors the immuneACCESS table, restricted to in-frame sequences. Some clones are absent from its copies; in checked studies, under half trace to an unresolved V gene, and the reason for the others is unknown. This sample lists 60,000 to 75,000 clones; about 91% were detected once. The ten top clones hold roughly 1% of the sample. The sequence joins TRBV7-9 to TRBJ2-4; possibly the D gene is TRBD1, per 6 matching bases. The source material was CD4+ or CD8+ T cells sorted from blood, sampled in a trial of the OX40 agonist ivuxolimab. This TCR was recovered from an adult with an advanced solid tumor such as melanoma, head and neck, liver or kidney cancer. CDR3 loop: CASSAGQSVAKNIQYF. The nucleotide sequence is given as TGTGCCAGCAGTGCCGGACAGTCCGTGGCCAAAAACATTCAGTACTTC.